Given below is one TCR beta chain in context. TCRdb reprocessed the 5' RACE reads with MiXCR, giving one entry per CDR3 protein. The sample consists of 100,000 to 150,000 distinct CDR3 sequences, about 8.4% of them appearing once. The sample is drawn from a study of T cells after yellow fever vaccination. The sample in question was CD8+ T cells sorted from PBMCs, obtained on the day of the yellow fever booster vaccination. The clonotype originates from a man younger than 30 who received the YFV17D yellow fever vaccine.

The CDR3, as DNA: TGTGCCAGTAGTAGGGACTGGGGTCCTGCGACTGAAGCTTTCTTT. The encoded protein is CASSRDWGPATEAFF. The V and J genes are TRBV19 and TRBJ1-1; a possible D gene is TRBD1 (5 bases). The CDR3 runs 15 residues. The germline V gene encodes CDR1 LNHDA and CDR2 SQIVND (reference sequence). Deletions cut 4 bases from V and 5 bases from J, with 17 bases between.